The clone carrying this TCR beta chain has just one count. The target antigen is unknown. The source of the sample is a study of T cell repertoires in cytomegalovirus infection. Study as a whole: Recently identified HLA-C-restricted CMV epitopes and well-studied HLA-B-restricted CMV epitopes were used by the study.

V lost 5 bases, J lost 10 bases, and 15 bases stayed unmatched. The germline gives CDR1 DFQATT, CDR2 SNEGSKA (reference sequence). The CDR3 loop spans 15 amino acids. TCRdb called the reads again in MiXCR, with one record for every CDR3 protein. The sample holds about 890,000 distinct CDR3 sequences; around 30% are singletons and the top ten take over 12%. Material: cultured CD8+ T cells from PBMCs, obtained from culture after CMV antigen stimulation. The chain uses TRBV20-1 and TRBJ1-4; 8 bases agree with TRBD1. This TCR came from a human donor in good health (CMV status not recorded). Some clones in this sample may be carry-over from other donors' samples. DNA for the CDR3: TGCAGTGCTCGGAGGGGACAGGAAGGTACTGGAAAACTGTTTTTT. Amino acids: CSARRGQEGTGKLFF.